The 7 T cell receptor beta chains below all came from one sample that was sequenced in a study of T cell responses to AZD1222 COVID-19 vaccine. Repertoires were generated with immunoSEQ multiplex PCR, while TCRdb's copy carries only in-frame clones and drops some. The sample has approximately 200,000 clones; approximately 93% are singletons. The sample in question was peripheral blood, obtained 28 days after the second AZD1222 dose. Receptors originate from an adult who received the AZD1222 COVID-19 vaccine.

The CDR3 sequence: CAGLTAGTASGNTIYF. Here the CDR3 DNA reads TGTGCCGGGTTGACGGCGGGCACGGCTTCTGGAAACACCATATATTTT. The chain links TRBV30 to TRBJ1-3; D gene ambiguous. The CDR3 has 16 residues. From germline, CDR1 is GTSNPN and CDR2 SVGIG (reference sequence). V shed 8 bases and J shed 1 base, with 21 bases lying between them.

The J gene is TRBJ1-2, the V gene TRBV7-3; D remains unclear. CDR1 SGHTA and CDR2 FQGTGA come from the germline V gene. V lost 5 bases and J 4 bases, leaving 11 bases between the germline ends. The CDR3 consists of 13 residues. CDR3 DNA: TGTGCCAGCAGCCACAACCCAGGCTATGGCTACACCTTC. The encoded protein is CASSHNPGYGYTF.

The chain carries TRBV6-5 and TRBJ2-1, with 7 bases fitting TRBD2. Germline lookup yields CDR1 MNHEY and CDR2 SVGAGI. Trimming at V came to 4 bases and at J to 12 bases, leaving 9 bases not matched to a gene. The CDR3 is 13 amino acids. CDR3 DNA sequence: TGTGCCAGCAGTTCCATGGGAGGGACCAGGCAGTTCTTC. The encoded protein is CASSSMGGTRQFF.

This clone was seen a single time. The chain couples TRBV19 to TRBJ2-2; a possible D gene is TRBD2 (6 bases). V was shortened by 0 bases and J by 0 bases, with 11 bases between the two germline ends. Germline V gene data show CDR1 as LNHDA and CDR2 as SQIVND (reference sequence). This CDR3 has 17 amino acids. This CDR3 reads CASSIDLGGANTGELFF. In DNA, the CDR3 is TGTGCCAGTAGTATAGATCTTGGCGGGGCGAACACCGGGGAGCTGTTTTTT. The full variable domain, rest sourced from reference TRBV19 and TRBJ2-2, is DGGITQSPKYLFRKEGQNVTLSCEQNLNHDAMYWYRQDPGQGLRLIYYSQIVNDFQKGDIAEGYSVSREKKESFPLTVTSAQKNPTAFYLCASSIDLGGANTGELFFGEGSRLTVL.

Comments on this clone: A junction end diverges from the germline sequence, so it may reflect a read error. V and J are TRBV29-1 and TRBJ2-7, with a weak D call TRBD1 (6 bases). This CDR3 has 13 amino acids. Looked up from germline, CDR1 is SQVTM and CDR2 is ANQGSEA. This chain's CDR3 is CSVASRLSGVVHF. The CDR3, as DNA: TGCAGCGTTGCCAGCCGCCTTTCAGGGGTGGTGCACTTC.

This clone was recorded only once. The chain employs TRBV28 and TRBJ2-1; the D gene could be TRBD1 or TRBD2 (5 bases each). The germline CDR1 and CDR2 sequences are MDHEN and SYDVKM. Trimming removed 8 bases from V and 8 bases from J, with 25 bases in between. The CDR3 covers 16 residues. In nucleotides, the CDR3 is TGTGCCAGCCTCGACCCCCGGGACCGCTTTAAGGATGAGCAGTTCTTC. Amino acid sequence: CASLDPRDRFKDEQFF.

CDR3 DNA sequence: TGTGCCAGCAGCCTTACTGACAGGGAGGGCACTGAAGCTTTCTTT. As protein: CASSLTDREGTEAFF. The rearrangement links TRBV3-1 (or the pseudogene TRBV3-2) to TRBJ1-1; 7 bases agree with TRBD1. The CDR3 runs to 15 residues. Germline V CDR1 and CDR2: LGHDT, YNNKEL (reference sequence). The J segment lost 4 bases and the V segment lost 4 bases, leaving 9 bases of the junction unmatched.